This T cell receptor (beta chain) was identified in a study of T-cell memory formation after mild COVID-19. Study context: The two donors had largely donor-specific TCR clusters.

Study-wide results and caveats: Among CD4+ contracting clones, most were CM and EM, and CD8+ ones EMRA. Memory cells collected pre-infection included some clones that later responded, suggesting cross-reactive memory joined.

With constant-segment primers, 5'RACE yielded cDNA libraries of TCR alpha and TCR beta that carried sample barcodes and UMIs. Each CDR3 protein is one row after TCRdb ran MiXCR on the 5' RACE reads. This sample yields roughly 400,000 distinct CDR3 sequences, of which about 16% are seen a single time; roughly 21% belongs to the top ten. This clonotype was seen only a few times. What it binds is not known. The clonotype was recovered from a man between 18 and 29 years old who had mild COVID-19 (a few samples of this study predate the infection). Cell type and time point are not known. Sequencing used PBMCs or a T cell subset sorted from them (not recorded which).

The CDR3 sequence is CSARQGGQETQYF. In DNA form, the CDR3 reads TGCAGTGCGAGACAGGGGGGTCAAGAGACCCAGTACTTC. This chain connects TRBV20-1 to TRBJ2-5; 9 nucleotides match TRBD1. The CDR3 has 13 amino acids. Germline CDR1 reads DFQATT; CDR2 reads SNEGSKA (reference sequence). The ends lost 6 bases at V and 2 bases at J; junction bases unmatched: 4.